This TCR beta chain was captured by sequencing in a study of cytomegalovirus exposure and HLA in healthy donors (dated by TCRdb to 2016 to 2017). Background on the whole study: According to an earlier analysis of 550 to 750 of the donors, roughly 180 million T cells yielded approximately 120 million unique TCR beta sequences and about 280 Gb of sequence data. An early release that covered some 630 HLA-typed donors contained approximately 320 gigabases of sequencing data and approximately 85 million unique TCR sequences. Of the roughly 410 genotyped donors, less than 90% were placed in the genetic ancestry cluster associated with self-reported Caucasian donors. The study aimed to test whether cataloging public T cell receptors could reveal signatures of past pathogen exposure. Using immunosequencing, the study profiled T cell repertoires from 666 subjects and related those repertoires to cytomegalovirus serostatus. Along with the approximately 620-subject first cohort, a separate validation cohort of around 120 different subjects was used. The study combined high-throughput TCR immunosequencing, statistical association of individual TCRs with disease status, and machine learning to predict cytomegalovirus infection status. A later analysis re-analyzed previously published TCR beta repertoires from approximately 670 donors and added high-resolution HLA genotyping to study TCR occurrence patterns. Rather than drawing on any new phenotypic data, the later analysis identified candidate immune exposures from TCR beta sequences and the way those sequences occurred across donors. In an earlier analysis of 500 to 650 of the donors, high-throughput TCR beta sequencing was used to judge whether each TCR beta V gene segment behaved as functional or pseudogenic. Donor age, sex, ethnicity and CMV serostatus were compiled together with the repertoire data. In a later genetic analysis, genome-wide SNP genotypes for about three fifths of the 666 donors were used, and that subset was treated as a discovery cohort. All discovery cohort repertoires had been generated using a single sequencing platform. Class I and class II HLA loci were covered by the typing at four-digit resolution. Typing coverage differed by locus: A, B, C, DRB1 and DQB1 were typed in roughly 629-640 donors, DQA1 in approximately 520, DPA1 in nearly 610, and DPB1 in just under 490. Because of strong linkage in the cohort, a handful of DR-DQ haplotypes were treated as single units for association and clustering. Across around 400 genotyped donors of the cohort, an average of roughly 250,000 unique TCR beta nucleotide sequences per donor were sequenced, and approximately 17% of those sequences were non-productive. The paper as a whole reports these results and caveats: A later analysis associated about 17,000 TCR beta sequences with specific HLA alleles at a false discovery rate of 0.05. According to a later analysis, most CMV-associated TCR beta chains appeared to be HLA-restricted, and the HLA associations seemed to be driven largely by CMV exposure. HLA typing was unavailable for some donors at each locus, so association tests used only the typed subset. While some public TCRs were present in many individuals, most TCR sequences turned up only very rarely across donors. Because counts were too low, seventeen rarely observed V segments, including chromosome 9 orphons, were excluded from the earlier analysis of a few hundred of the donors. Linkage disequilibrium might explain the correlated functional status among segregating V segments, but an unknown experimental factor could not be excluded. When HLA alleles, especially DR and DQ, strongly co-occurred, TCR associations were difficult to assign to individual alleles. The cohort was sequenced for TCR beta chains only, and without alpha or paired-chain data the features that could be detected were limited. A later genetic analysis associated a missense DCLRE1C variant with V-gene and J-gene trimming of TCR beta chains, and an independent cohort replicated the association. A cluster of highly shared sequence variants was judged likely to be a technical artifact of the sequencing pipeline. Several of the top co-occurrence clusters appeared to be linked to parvovirus B19, influenza, CMV and Epstein-Barr virus, according to a later analysis. The authors suggested that the approach could potentially be generalized to other disease states and immunological phenotypes. In a later analysis, HLA-associated TCR beta chains were found to be more clonally expanded and to have lower generation probabilities than equally common non-associated chains. A further reported finding was that TCR beta sequences accurately predicted the HLA-A and HLA-B alleles for most subjects in the first cohort. Compared with the roughly 670-donor mean, donors in an Asian-associated ancestry cluster had fewer N-insertions in productive TCRs, according to a later genetic analysis. A few of the identified cytomegalovirus-associated TCR beta chains were confirmed in vitro to be specific for cytomegalovirus antigens. A later analysis found that TCR association rates varied across HLA loci, with DRB1 alleles showing the most associated TCRs and HLA-C alleles the fewest. Broadly in line with IMGT annotations, most TCR beta V segments showed up in productive rearrangements about 90% or about 30% of the time in an earlier analysis of 450 to 600 of the donors. The study listed 150 to 200 TCR beta chains as associated with cytomegalovirus. Sequencing depth was assumed to be roughly uniform across donors in the presence/absence analyses, though that assumption may not hold. The classifier was reported to diagnose cytomegalovirus status with high specificity and sensitivity in both the original and validation cohorts. CMV serostatus was the only immune exposure information available for the cohort.

The protocol used for the library was the immunoSEQ multiplex PCR assay. For the multiplex PCR, a mixture combining 60 forward primers for TCR Vbeta segments and 13 reverse primers for TCR Jbeta segments was used. The CDR3 region of rearranged TCR beta genes was amplified from genomic DNA with a multiplex PCR assay. Amplified TCR beta libraries were sequenced as 87-base-pair reads on the Illumina HiSeq System. On the study's bioinformatics: A later analysis tallied 75 million to 95 million unique TCR beta chains across the 666 repertoires, and approximately 11 million of those chains were shared by two or more donors. Raw reads were error-corrected and collapsed into unique sequences by a nearest-neighbor algorithm in which closely related sequences were merged to remove PCR and sequencing errors. Alignment of CDR3 sequences to IMGT reference sequences was used to assign V, D and J gene segments. For a sequence to be retained, a match of at least six nucleotides was required to both a V gene segment and a J gene segment. A rearrangement counted as productive if the CDR3 had no stop codons and remained in frame with V and J, and every other rearrangement counted as non-productive. CDR3 was defined by IMGT convention, running from the second conserved V-encoded cysteine to the conserved J-encoded phenylalanine. The earlier analysis of 500 to 600 of the donors excluded sequences that lacked an unambiguous match to a single V gene segment. In an earlier analysis of 587 of the donors, a V segment was called functional when productive rearrangements were above 56.7%, and segregating when the standard deviation between donors exceeded 5%. A statistical classification framework was built to diagnose cytomegalovirus status from the catalog of TCR beta chain sequences. In a later analysis, TCR nucleotide sequences were compared against IMGT/GENE-DB human TR gene sequences so that V and J genes could be assigned. A later analysis assigned CDR3 sequences and most-parsimonious VDJ recombination scenarios with the TCRdist pipeline. In a later analysis, every TCR beta chain was defined by the combination of its CDR3 amino acid sequence and its V-gene family, and reads without a unique V-gene family were dropped. As a way to deal with suspected cross-contamination and a sequencing artifact, a later analysis dropped more than 500 nucleotide sequences that were highly shared and had low generation probability. In a later analysis, a clonal expansion index was calculated for each public chain from normalized within-repertoire ranks of inferred template counts. In a later analysis, generation probabilities were computed using a VDJ recombination model fitted to out-of-frame rearrangements, and the results were checked against IGoR. In a later analysis, TCR-TCR, TCR-HLA and TCR-CMV co-occurrence was scored with hypergeometric tests, and a repertoire-size bias correction was applied to TCR pairs. To estimate false discovery rates, a later analysis permuted the HLA or CMV assignments 20 times. In a later analysis, co-occurring TCRs were grouped using DBSCAN, with TCRdist sequence similarity added in when clustering inside HLA-allele-positive subsets. For co-occurrence clustering, repertoires with fewer than 30,000 or more than 120,000 public chains were excluded, along with roughly five repertoires with anomalous nucleotide sharing. Here the immuneACCESS table is served through TCRdb, limited to in-frame sequences with V and J called. Missing clones are a known gap in these copies; in checked studies unresolved V genes cover under half, and the rest lacks a known reason. Clone size and V and J calls were adopted from that table, with D and trimming inferred from the DNA. Counted in this sample were roughly 100,000 clones; almost 70% of them appeared once. The top ten clones comprise under 4% of the sample.

Note on this clone: What antigen it recognizes has not been identified. Within one base of it there is no much larger clone, and no base qualities were kept.

The cohort was made up of 500 to 850 healthy bone marrow donors. All cohort members were sampled while nominally healthy, although unrecorded immune exposures were likely present. The donor was CMV seronegative and was included in the group of several hundred seronegative cohort members. Every donor gave a peripheral blood sample, and the peripheral blood mononuclear cells from that sample were used for TCR beta sequencing. The Qiagen DNeasy Blood Extraction Kit was used to extract genomic DNA from the blood cell samples. Material for sequencing was PBMCs. The receptor's source is a man aged 25-40 years in good health and CMV-seronegative.

CDR3 region: CASSVAGTGVGYTF. The DNA is TGTGCCAGCAGCGTAGCCGGGACAGGGGTTGGCTACACCTTC. The chain was built from TRBV9 and TRBJ1-2; TRBD1 agrees with 10 junctional bases. As encoded in the germline V gene, CDR1 is SGDLS while CDR2 is YYNGEE. The junction shows trimming of 0 bases on V and 7 bases on J, and the gene matches do not reach 3 bases of it. Counted from cysteine to phenylalanine, this CDR3 has 14 amino acids. The only DNA kept is the CDR3, 42 bases in frame from the first base.